This TCR beta chain originates from a study of blood T cell repertoires in COVID-19. For the study at large: Samples taken during acute and convalescent COVID-19 were collected in the United States, Italy and Spain. Sources were T cells, B-cell-depleted T cells, or PBMCs; the material itself was cDNA or gDNA.

From germline, CDR1 is KGHSH and CDR2 LQKENI. V was trimmed by 3 bases and J by 3 bases, leaving 8 bases between them. The CDR3 is 14 amino acids. Source study methods: Estimates of nucleated cell counts were drawn from the amplification of reference gene primers. Sequencing was performed with immunoSEQ multiplex PCR; in TCRdb, only in-frame clones are kept and a portion is missing. The DNA gave D and trimming, while V, J and clone size come from that table. The table lists 50,000 or so clones, 80% to 90% of them singletons. This TCR derives from an older woman with acute or convalescent COVID-19. Sequencing was performed on peripheral blood. The J gene is TRBJ2-2, the V gene TRBV18; D is unresolved. CDR3 protein: CASSPYPDTGELFF. DNA for the CDR3: TGTGCCAGCTCACCGTATCCGGACACCGGGGAGCTGTTTTTT.